The text below deals with one TCR beta chain. Its antigen is currently unknown. This sample was included in a study of response to subunit inactivated influenza vaccine. Trimming removed 4 bases at V and 0 bases at J, with 9 bases between. This CDR3 spans 15 amino acids. The V gene's germline CDR1 is SGHTA and CDR2 FQGNSA. A single record per CDR3 protein comes from TCRdb applying MiXCR to the RT-PCR reads. The table lists around 530,000 distinct CDR3 sequences, roughly 10% of them singletons. Findings of the study overall: Authors suggested that a seasonal influenza vaccination recruits few new T cells each time.

The clonotype comes from a man aged 50-59 years who received an inactivated influenza vaccine. The chain joins TRBV7-2 to TRBJ2-2; weak D call: TRBD1 (5 bases). Here the sequenced sample was PBMCs from blood, taken on the day of vaccination. The CDR3 sequence is CASSWGGPNTGELFF. The CDR3 nucleotides are TGTGCCAGCAGCTGGGGCGGTCCGAACACCGGGGAGCTGTTTTTT.